One and the same sample provided the 19 T cell receptor beta chains below, sequenced in a study of blood T cell repertoires in COVID-19. This table comes from immunoSEQ multiplex PCR, and its TCRdb copy is limited to in-frame clones, with some not included. The table has roughly 350,000 clones, 85% seen once. Sequenced sample: peripheral blood. The origin of the receptors is a woman aged 18 to 35 with acute or convalescent COVID-19.

This clone showed up just a few times. This sequence joins TRBV5-1 and TRBJ2-1, with 7 nucleotides matching TRBD1. In germline, CDR1 is SGHRS, CDR2 YFSETQ. The CDR3 length is 16 residues. The V and J ends lost 0 bases and 4 bases, in that order; junction bases with no gene match: 7. CDR3 residues: CASSLATRTGYNEQFF. Here the CDR3 DNA reads TGCGCCAGCAGCTTGGCGACTCGGACAGGATACAATGAGCAGTTCTTC.

The chain couples TRBV9 to TRBJ2-7; perhaps TRBD1 as D (6 bases). The CDR3 contains 14 residues. V was shortened by 3 bases and J by 2 bases, with 12 bases between the two germline ends. Germline V lookup: CDR1 SGDLS, CDR2 YYNGEE. The CDR3 loop reads CASSARGGTYEQYF. CDR3 sequence (DNA): TGTGCCAGCAGCGCCAGAGGGGGTACCTACGAGCAGTACTTC.

Written as DNA, the CDR3 is TGTGCCAGTAGTATTTCTTCCGGGACTAGCGGGACTTCCGGGGAGCTGTTTTTT. Translation: CASSISSGTSGTSGELFF. V is TRBV19 and J is TRBJ2-2; TRBD2 matches at 13 bases. The CDR3 is made up of 18 amino acids. The ends lost 3 bases at V and 6 bases at J; junction bases unmatched: 10. The germline gives CDR1 LNHDA, CDR2 SQIVND (reference sequence).

This chain joins TRBV2 and TRBJ1-1; no definite D call. CDR1 is SNHLY, CDR2 FYNNEI, per germline. The V and J ends lost 6 bases and 4 bases respectively, with 12 bases between them. The CDR3 totals 13 residues. Written as DNA, the CDR3 is TGTGCCAGCAGAAGGGAAGAGGGCACTGAAGCTTTCTTT. Translation gives CASRREEGTEAFF.

This clone was counted once. This sequence joins TRBV20-1 and TRBJ2-7, with 11 bases fitting TRBD2. V lost 3 bases and J lost 4; bases outside the gene matches: 2. CDR3 size: 13 residues. Germline V CDR1 and CDR2: DFQATT, SNEGSKA (reference sequence). The CDR3: CSASGTSGYEQYF. CDR3 DNA sequence: TGCAGTGCTAGTGGGACTAGCGGTTACGAGCAGTACTTC.

This rearrangement joins TRBV5-1 to TRBJ2-5; no reliable D call. In germline, CDR1 is SGHRS, CDR2 YFSETQ. The CDR3 has 15 residues. V was cut by 0 bases and J by 0 bases, with 9 bases left in between. CDR3 DNA: TGCGCCAGCAGCTTGGGTCCGGTCAACCAAGAGACCCAGTACTTC. As protein: CASSLGPVNQETQYF.

This sequence joins TRBV7-2 and TRBJ2-7; 8 positions agree with TRBD1. There are 16 residues in the CDR3. Trimming at V came to 2 bases and at J to 3 bases, leaving 9 bases not matched to a gene. The V gene's germline CDR1 is SGHTA and CDR2 FQGNSA. The CDR3 DNA follows: TGTGCCAGCAGCTTAAACGGCGAAGGACAGGGCTACGAGCAGTACTTC. It yields the protein CASSLNGEGQGYEQYF.

The chain joins TRBV6-1 to TRBJ2-7, with unresolved D. Per germline, CDR1 MNHNS and CDR2 SASEGT. This CDR3 is built from 15 residues. Trimming removed 1 base at V and 2 bases at J, with 12 bases between. CDR3 region: CASSEVARPPYEQYF. For the CDR3, the DNA is TGTGCCAGCAGTGAAGTGGCCAGGCCGCCCTACGAGCAGTACTTC.

The V and J genes are TRBV6-4 and TRBJ2-1, with TRBD2 matching over 9 bases. The J segment lost 3 bases and the V segment lost 0 bases, leaving 6 bases of the junction unmatched. CDR1 MRHNA and CDR2 SNTAGT come from the germline V gene. The CDR3 is 17 residues long. DNA of the CDR3: TGTGCCAGCAGTGACTCATCCGCGGGGGGGGTCTACAATGAGCAGTTCTTC. It yields the protein CASSDSSAGGVYNEQFF.

V and J are TRBV5-1 and TRBJ1-6, with 7 bases lining up with TRBD1. The length of the CDR3 is 14 residues. V was pared by 4 bases and J by 10 bases, with 8 bases of the junction left unmatched. The germline gives CDR1 SGHRS, CDR2 YFSETQ. CDR3 nucleotide sequence: TGCGCCAGCAGCGCAGGGGGTGTAGGGTCACCCCTCCACTTT. Translation gives CASSAGGVGSPLHF.

The chain is built from TRBV19 and TRBJ1-2; 7 nucleotides line up with TRBD1. The germline CDR1 and CDR2 sequences are LNHDA and SQIVND (reference sequence). V was pared by 5 bases and J by 8 bases, with 17 bases of the junction left unmatched. The CDR3 is made up of 16 amino acids. The CDR3 loop reads CASSPRDSSVTRGYTF. Written as DNA, the CDR3 is TGTGCCAGTAGTCCAAGGGACAGTTCTGTCACGCGGGGCTACACCTTC.

The chain links TRBV5-6 to TRBJ1-2; 8 nucleotides line up with TRBD1. The CDR3 covers 13 residues. Trimming at V came to 4 bases and at J to 4 bases, leaving 3 bases not matched to a gene. The germline CDR1 and CDR2 sequences are SGHDT and YYEEEE. For the CDR3, the DNA is TGTGCCAGCAGCGTGGACAGGGCCTATGGCTACACCTTC. This encodes CASSVDRAYGYTF.

V usage is TRBV5-1 and J usage is TRBJ2-7; 7 nucleotides align to TRBD1. J gave up 3 bases and V 4 bases, and 10 bases lay outside the gene matches. Germline V gene sequence: CDR1 SGHRS, CDR2 YFSETQ. The CDR3 runs 15 residues. This chain's CDR3 is CASSLLFGQDYEQYF. DNA for the CDR3: TGCGCCAGCAGCCTGCTTTTTGGACAGGACTACGAGCAGTACTTC.

CDR3 sequence reads: CASSFTEYSSYNSPLHF. CDR3 DNA: TGTGCCAGCAGCTTCACCGAATACAGCTCCTATAATTCACCCCTCCACTTT. The chain employs TRBV11-2 and TRBJ1-6; D gene uncertain. This CDR3 spans 17 amino acids. Germline V CDR1 and CDR2: SGHAT, FQNNGV. Trimming stripped 3 bases from V and 0 bases from J, with 12 bases between.

This clone was seen a few times. CDR3 nucleotide sequence: TGTGCCAGCAGTTTCTCAGGGGGCCTCTCCTACGAGCAGTACTTC. It specifies CASSFSGGLSYEQYF. The chain recombines TRBV28 with TRBJ2-7, with 8 bases lining up with TRBD1. This CDR3 comprises 15 residues. Germline V gene sequence: CDR1 MDHEN, CDR2 SYDVKM. After removal of 3 bases from V and 0 bases from J, the junction contained 4 bases not matched to a gene.

The chain couples TRBV29-1 to TRBJ2-7; no reliable D call. Germline CDR1 is SQVTM and CDR2 is ANQGSEA. V lost 3 bases and J lost 0, with 6 bases in between. The CDR3 has 12 residues. CDR3 nucleotide sequence: TGCAGCGTTGATAGATCCTCCTACGAGCAGTACTTC. The encoded protein is CSVDRSSYEQYF.

The rearrangement links TRBV4-1 to TRBJ2-7; 7 nucleotides line up with TRBD2. CDR3 length: 15 residues. Germline assignment: CDR1 MGHRA and CDR2 YSYEKL. With V trimmed by 1 base and J by 0 bases, 3 bases remained unmatched. The CDR3 protein is CASSQGWTSSYEQYF. CDR3 sequence (DNA): TGCGCCAGCAGCCAAGGGTGGACTAGCTCCTACGAGCAGTACTTC.

This clone turned up a few times. This specimen includes other DNA sequences encoding the same CDR3. This chain links TRBV29-1 with TRBJ2-5, with D unresolved. The V end was cut by 7 bases, the J end by 4 bases, with 13 bases between. The CDR3 runs to 12 residues. The V gene's germline CDR1 is SQVTM and CDR2 ANQGSEA. The CDR3 DNA reads TGCAGCGCGTCTTCCCCGGGAGAGACCCAGTACTTC. Amino acid sequence: CSASSPGETQYF.

The J gene is TRBJ2-1, the V gene TRBV3-1 (or the pseudogene TRBV3-2); TRBD1 is a possible D gene (7 bases). The germline CDR1 and CDR2 sequences are LGHDT and YNNKEL (reference sequence). This CDR3 is built from 18 residues. V shed 4 bases and J shed 4 bases, with 23 bases lying between them. CDR3 protein: CASSLSGTARGVYNEQFF. CDR3 bases: TGTGCCAGCAGCCTATCCGGGACAGCAAGGGGGGTTTACAATGAGCAGTTCTTC.